A single sample gave rise to the 10 T cell receptor beta chains below, sequenced in a study of T cells after yellow fever vaccination. Each CDR3 protein gets one entry after TCRdb re-called the 5' RACE reads with MiXCR. The sample contains 230,000 or so distinct CDR3 sequences, about 7% of which appear only once. The starting material was CD4+ T cells sorted from PBMCs, obtained on the day of the yellow fever booster vaccination. Every receptor here comes from a man younger than 45 who received the YFV17D yellow fever vaccine.

This clonotype was seen ten or more times. J is TRBJ2-1 and V is TRBV12-3 or TRBV12-4, with TRBD1 as a possible D gene (6 bases). The CDR3 consists of 15 residues. The ends were cut back, 5 bases at V and 3 bases at J, with 14 bases in the middle. CDR3 sequence: CASSPSRGGYNEQFF. CDR3 bases: TGTGCCAGCAGTCCGAGCCGAGGGGGCTACAATGAGCAGTTCTTC.

This clonotype occurred a few times. The gene calls are TRBV5-1 and TRBJ1-1; D perhaps matches TRBD1 (5 bases). V was pared by 4 bases and J by 1 base, with 11 bases between. CDR3 length equals 14 residues. The germline gives CDR1 SGHRS, CDR2 YFSETQ. The CDR3 loop is CASSPGAGNTEAFF. CDR3 bases: TGCGCCAGCAGCCCTGGGGCAGGGAACACTGAAGCTTTCTTT.

This clonotype has just a few counts. The rearrangement uses TRBV19 and TRBJ2-3, with D possibly being TRBD1 (6 bases). From germline, CDR1 is LNHDA and CDR2 SQIVND (reference sequence). The V end lost 8 bases, the J end lost 0 bases, and 12 bases lay between the germline ends. The CDR3 has 14 residues. The CDR3 spells CASRWGHSTDTQYF. CDR3 coding DNA: TGTGCCAGTCGCTGGGGACACAGCACAGATACGCAGTATTTT.

This clonotype was counted a few times. The chain links TRBV11-2 to TRBJ2-1, with D possibly being TRBD1 or TRBD2 (5 bases each). V was cut by 4 bases and J by 0 bases, with 19 bases left in between. The length of the CDR3 is 18 residues. The germline CDR1 and CDR2 sequences are SGHAT and FQNNGV. The CDR3 coding sequence is TGTGCCAGCAGCTCCCGCCTGCCGGGGCTGAGCTCCTACAATGAGCAGTTCTTC. This sequence encodes CASSSRLPGLSSYNEQFF.

In this sample, this clonotype turned up a few times. The genes are TRBV5-4 and TRBJ2-5; D gene ambiguous. Looked up from germline, CDR1 is SGHNT and CDR2 is YYREEE (reference sequence). This CDR3 is 12 amino acids long. With 4 bases removed from V and 5 bases from J, the gap between germline ends came to 9 bases. CDR3 sequence: CASSTPTETQYF. CDR3 nucleotides: TGTGCCAGCAGCACCCCTACGGAGACCCAGTACTTC.

In this sample, this clonotype turned up a few times. The J gene is TRBJ2-3, the V gene TRBV12-3 or TRBV12-4, with D unclear. V shed 4 bases and J shed 3 bases, with 8 bases lying between them. The CDR3 contains 13 residues. CDR3 in amino acids: CASSSIGTDTQYF. The CDR3 DNA follows: TGTGCCAGCAGTTCCATAGGTACAGATACGCAGTATTTT.

The J gene is TRBJ1-1, the V gene TRBV7-3, with a possible D match to TRBD1 (5 bases). Germline assignment: CDR1 SGHTA and CDR2 FQGTGA. This CDR3 is 13 amino acids long. Trimming shortened V by 5 bases and J by 3 bases, and 10 bases separated the two germline ends. The CDR3 nucleotides read TGTGCCAGCAGCCGAGGGGCGGACACTGAAGCTTTCTTT. Translated, it gives CASSRGADTEAFF.

This clonotype has a handful of counts. This chain joins TRBV20-1 and TRBJ2-1; 8 bases match TRBD2. The CDR3 totals 15 residues. Germline V CDR1 and CDR2: DFQATT, SNEGSKA (reference sequence). V trimming: 6 bases; J trimming: 1 base; junction bases outside the gene matches: 8. The chain's CDR3 is CSAEPRGRSYNEQFF. The CDR3 DNA reads as TGCAGTGCCGAGCCCCGCGGGAGGTCCTACAATGAGCAGTTCTTC.

This clonotype was detected only a few times. The CDR3 coding sequence is TGTGCCAGCAGCTTCGGAACAGAAGCCTACGAGCAGTACTTC. Its translation: CASSFGTEAYEQYF. J is TRBJ2-7 and V is TRBV7-9; no firm D call. The ends were cut back, 3 bases at V and 2 bases at J, with 11 bases in the middle. Germline assignment: CDR1 SEHNR and CDR2 FQNEAQ (reference sequence). CDR3 length: 14 residues.

V is TRBV2 and J is TRBJ1-5; D unclear. The CDR3 is 14 residues long. Deletions cut 4 bases from V and 0 bases from J, with 7 bases between. Germline V gene sequence: CDR1 SNHLY, CDR2 FYNNEI. CDR3 in amino acids: CASSGTASNQPQHF. In nucleotides, the CDR3 is TGTGCCAGCAGTGGGACGGCTAGCAATCAGCCCCAGCATTTT.